This T cell receptor (beta chain) emerged from a study of T-cell memory formation after mild COVID-19. Germline values: CDR1 SQVTM, CDR2 ANQGSEA. CDR3 length: 13 residues. V was pared by 7 bases and J by 2 bases, with 15 bases between. Findings of the study overall: Shrinking CD4+ clones resided mostly in CM and EM, and CD8+ ones in EMRA.

Using its own MiXCR run on the 5' RACE reads, TCRdb lists one record per CDR3 protein. The profile shows some 150,000 distinct CDR3 sequences, around 25% of them singletons. On this clonotype: What it binds is unknown.

V is TRBV29-1 and J is TRBJ2-7; D is unresolved. The sequenced material came from PBMCs or a T cell subset sorted from them (not recorded which). The source is an adult woman who had mild COVID-19 (a few samples of this study predate the infection). Cell type and time point are not known. CDR3 residues: CSATGLVPYEQYF. In DNA, the CDR3 is TGCAGCGCCACGGGCCTCGTCCCCTACGAGCAGTACTTC.